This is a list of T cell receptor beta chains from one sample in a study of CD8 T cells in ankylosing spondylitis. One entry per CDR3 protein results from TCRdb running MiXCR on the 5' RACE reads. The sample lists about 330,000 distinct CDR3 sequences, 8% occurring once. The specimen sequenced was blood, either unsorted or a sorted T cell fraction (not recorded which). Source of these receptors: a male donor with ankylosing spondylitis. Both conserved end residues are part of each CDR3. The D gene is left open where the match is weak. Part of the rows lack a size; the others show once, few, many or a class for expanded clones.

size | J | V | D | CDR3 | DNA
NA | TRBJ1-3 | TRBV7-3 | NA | CASSPAGGNTIYF | TGTGCCAGCAGCCCGGCGGGAGGAAACACCATATATTTT
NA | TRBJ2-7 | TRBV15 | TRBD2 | CATSRDYSSGRSYEQYF | TGTGCCACCAGCAGAGATTACTCTAGCGGGAGGTCCTACGAGCAGTACTTC
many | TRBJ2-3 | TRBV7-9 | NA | CASSRDFASDTQYF | TGTGCCAGCAGCCGCGACTTTGCTTCAGATACGCAGTATTTT
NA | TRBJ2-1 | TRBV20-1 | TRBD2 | CSAGPRTSGRYNEQFF | TGCAGTGCTGGACCAAGGACTAGCGGGAGGTACAATGAGCAGTTCTTC
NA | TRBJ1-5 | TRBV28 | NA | CASSSGTNPYSNQPQHF | TGTGCCAGCAGTTCCGGGACCAACCCCTATAGCAATCAGCCCCAGCATTTT
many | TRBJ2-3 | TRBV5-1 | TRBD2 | CASSPLAGAEIDTQYF | TGCGCCAGCAGCCCACTAGCGGGAGCAGAGATAGATACGCAGTATTTT
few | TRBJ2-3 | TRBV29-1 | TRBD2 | CSASGTSGTGTDTQYF | TGCAGTGCCTCCGGGACTAGCGGGACCGGCACAGATACGCAGTATTTT
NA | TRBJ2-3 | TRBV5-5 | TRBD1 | CASRRDREYDFSTDTQYF | TGTGCCAGCAGACGTGACAGGGAATATGATTTCAGCACAGATACGCAGTATTTT
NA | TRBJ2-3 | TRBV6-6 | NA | CASSSSHTQYF | TGTGCCAGCAGTTCGTCGCATACGCAGTATTTT
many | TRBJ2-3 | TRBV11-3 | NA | CASSPLTGGTDTQYF | TGTGCCAGCAGCCCCCTCACGGGTGGCACAGATACGCAGTATTTT
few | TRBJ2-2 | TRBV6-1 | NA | CASTRGAGGELFF | TGTGCCAGCACACGGGGGGCTGGCGGGGAGCTGTTTTTT
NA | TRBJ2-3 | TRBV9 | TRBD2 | CASSGPGLAPVLTQYF | TGTGCCAGCAGCGGACCGGGACTAGCCCCCGTGTTGACGCAGTATTTT
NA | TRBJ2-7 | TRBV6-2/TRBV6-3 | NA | CASSSTNYEQYF | TGTGCCAGCAGTTCCACCAACTACGAGCAGTACTTC
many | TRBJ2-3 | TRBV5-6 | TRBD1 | CASSLNTGVADTQYF | TGTGCCAGCAGCTTGAACACAGGGGTAGCAGATACGCAGTATTTT
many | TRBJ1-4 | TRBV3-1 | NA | CASSQEWQATEKLFF | TGTGCCAGCAGCCAAGAATGGCAGGCTACTGAAAAACTGTTTTTT
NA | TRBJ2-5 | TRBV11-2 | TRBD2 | CASSPSLWTRGKETQYF | TGTGCCAGCAGCCCTAGCCTGTGGACTAGGGGAAAAGAGACCCAGTACTTC
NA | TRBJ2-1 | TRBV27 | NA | CASRGLLTGAVEQFF | TGTGCCAGCAGGGGCTTACTGACCGGCGCCGTAGAGCAGTTCTTC
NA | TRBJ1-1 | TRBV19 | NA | CASTDLRTVNTEAFF | TGTGCCAGTACTGACCTGAGGACGGTGAACACTGAAGCTTTCTTT
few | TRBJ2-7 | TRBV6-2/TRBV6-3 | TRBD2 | CASSSWTSRSYEQYF | TGTGCCAGCAGTTCCTGGACTAGCCGTTCCTACGAGCAGTACTTC
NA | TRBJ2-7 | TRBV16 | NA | CASSQSGLLGAYEQYF | TGTGCCAGCAGCCAATCAGGGTTGCTCGGAGCCTACGAGCAGTACTTC
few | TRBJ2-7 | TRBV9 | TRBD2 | CASSVSGRGAAYEQYF | TGTGCCAGCAGCGTATCTGGGCGGGGGGCCGCCTACGAGCAGTACTTC
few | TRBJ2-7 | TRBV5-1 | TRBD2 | CASSYPGRNYEQYF | TGCGCCAGCAGCTACCCCGGGAGGAACTACGAGCAGTACTTC
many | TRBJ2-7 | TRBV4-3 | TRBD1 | CASSQDRGIYEQYF | TGCGCCAGCAGCCAAGACAGGGGGATCTACGAGCAGTACTTC
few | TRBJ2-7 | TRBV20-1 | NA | CSARDKGGLPYEQYF | TGCAGTGCTAGAGATAAGGGGGGTTTACCCTACGAGCAGTACTTC
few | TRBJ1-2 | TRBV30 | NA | CAWSVDDNYGYTF | TGTGCCTGGAGTGTAGACGATAACTATGGCTACACCTTC
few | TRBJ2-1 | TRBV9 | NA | CASSVDKGVSYNEQFF | TGTGCCAGCAGCGTAGACAAAGGGGTTTCCTACAATGAGCAGTTCTTC
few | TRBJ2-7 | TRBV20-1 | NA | CSANSQDGSYEQYF | TGCAGTGCTAACTCCCAGGACGGATCCTACGAGCAGTACTTC
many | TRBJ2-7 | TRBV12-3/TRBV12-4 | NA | CASSLFGSYYEQYF | TGTGCCAGCAGTTTATTCGGGAGCTACTACGAGCAGTACTTC
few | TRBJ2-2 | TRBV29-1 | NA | CSVPGQPNTGELFF | TGCAGCGTCCCGGGACAACCGAACACCGGGGAGCTGTTTTTT
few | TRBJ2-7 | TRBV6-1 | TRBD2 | CASRPAGTTAYEQYF | TGTGCCAGCAGGCCAGCCGGGACTACCGCCTACGAGCAGTACTTC
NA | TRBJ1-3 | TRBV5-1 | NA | CASSLEGSYSGNTIYF | TGCGCCAGCAGCTTGGAAGGGAGCTACTCTGGAAACACCATATATTTT
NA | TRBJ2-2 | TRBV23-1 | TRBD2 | CASSQLGAIAGGPSYTGELFF | TGCGCCAGCAGTCAATTAGGGGCGATAGCGGGAGGGCCGTCCTACACCGGGGAGCTGTTTTTT
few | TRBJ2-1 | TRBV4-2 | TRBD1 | CASSKGTEIVSYNEQFF | TGTGCCAGCAGCAAAGGGACAGAAATTGTCTCCTACAATGAGCAGTTCTTC
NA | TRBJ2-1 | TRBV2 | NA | CASRAEYNEQFF | TGTGCCAGCAGAGCAGAATACAATGAGCAGTTCTTC
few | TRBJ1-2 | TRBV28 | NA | CASSFRGEAYGYTF | TGTGCCAGCAGTTTTCGGGGGGAGGCCTATGGCTACACCTTC
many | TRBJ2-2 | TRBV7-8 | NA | CASSFGPILTEELFF | TGTGCCAGCAGCTTCGGACCGATCCTTACCGAGGAGCTGTTTTTT
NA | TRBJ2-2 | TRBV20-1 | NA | CSGQGAGELFF | TGCAGTGGTCAGGGTGCCGGGGAGCTGTTTTTT
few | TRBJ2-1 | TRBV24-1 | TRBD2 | CATRGTSGSPNEQFF | TGTGCCACCAGGGGGACTAGCGGGAGTCCCAATGAGCAGTTCTTC
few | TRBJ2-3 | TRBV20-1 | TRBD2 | CSARGLVGWDTQYF | TGCAGTGCTAGGGGACTAGTGGGTTGGGATACGCAGTATTTT
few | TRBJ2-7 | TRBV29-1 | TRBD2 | CSVGGLAGKYEQYF | TGCAGCGTTGGGGGACTAGCGGGAAAATACGAGCAGTACTTC
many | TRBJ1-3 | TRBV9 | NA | CASSVGRGSGNTIYF | TGTGCCAGCAGCGTAGGCCGGGGTTCTGGAAACACCATATATTTT
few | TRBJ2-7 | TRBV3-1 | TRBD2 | CASSQRLAGGYEQYF | TGTGCCAGCAGCCAGAGACTAGCGGGAGGTTACGAGCAGTACTTC
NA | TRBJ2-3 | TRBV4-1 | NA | CASSQVRHLNTDTQYF | TGCGCCAGCAGCCAAGTTCGCCACTTGAACACAGATACGCAGTATTTT
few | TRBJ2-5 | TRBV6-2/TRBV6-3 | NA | CASGPSPGRETQYF | TGTGCCAGCGGCCCTTCCCCGGGGCGAGAGACCCAGTACTTC
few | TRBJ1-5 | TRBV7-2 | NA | CASSFSTGEGQPQHF | TGTGCCAGCAGCTTTTCGACAGGCGAGGGGCAGCCCCAGCATTTT